This T cell receptor (beta chain) was sequenced in a study of neurological immune-mediated disorders. The wider study: In a group of about 35 multiple sclerosis patients, some 31 had the relapsing-remitting type and 3 had the secondary progressive type.

This clonotype was found many times. The germline V gene has CDR1 KGHDR and CDR2 SFDVKD. Trimming removed 3 bases from V and 6 bases from J, with 9 bases in between. There are 13 residues in the CDR3. TCRdb itself ran the 5' RACE reads through MiXCR, one entry per CDR3 protein. The table has roughly 67,000 distinct CDR3 sequences, roughly 4% seen once. The rearrangement joins TRBV24-1 to TRBJ2-3; no reliable D call. The receptor was derived from a man between 45 and 60 years old with multiple sclerosis. The sequenced sample consisted of PBMCs. CDR3 region: CATSDTPGDTQYF. The CDR3 nucleotides read TGTGCCACCAGTGATACCCCGGGTGATACGCAGTATTTT.